This T cell receptor beta chain was recovered during a study of T cells in Graves' hyperthyroidism and ophthalmopathy. As for the study in general: Prior to any treatment, at the point of initial diagnosis, peripheral blood was collected.

The CDR3 loop spans 22 amino acids. Per germline, CDR1 SGHDN and CDR2 FVKESK. The junction had 20 bases not matched to a gene; V was cut back by 2 bases and J by 3 bases. It was RNA transcripts that yielded the amplified TCR beta CDR3 regions. Using the HTBI primer set, a first-round RT-PCR was run on the TCR CDR3. TCRdb reanalysed the multiplex PCR reads using MiXCR and keeps one entry per CDR3 protein. The table shows over 500,000 distinct CDR3 sequences, with about 16% occurring only once. This rearrangement joins TRBV14 to TRBJ2-7, with 15 nucleotides matching TRBD2. Sequencing used blood. The origin of this receptor is a woman aged 25 to 39 with Graves' ophthalmopathy. The CDR3 DNA is TGTGCCAGCAGCCAAAAAAGGTCGATACCGGGACTAGCGGGAGGAGGGTACTACGAGCAGTACTTC. As protein: CASSQKRSIPGLAGGGYYEQYF.